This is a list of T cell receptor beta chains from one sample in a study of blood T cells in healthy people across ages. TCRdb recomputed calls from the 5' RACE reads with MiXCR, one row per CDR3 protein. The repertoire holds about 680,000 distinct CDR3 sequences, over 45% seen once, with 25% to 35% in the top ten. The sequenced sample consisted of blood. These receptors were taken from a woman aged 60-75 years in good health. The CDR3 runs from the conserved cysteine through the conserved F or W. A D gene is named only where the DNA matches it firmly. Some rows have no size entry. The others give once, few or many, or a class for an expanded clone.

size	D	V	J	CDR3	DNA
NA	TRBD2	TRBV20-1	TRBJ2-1	CSARAVLGGTSRYNEQFF	TGCAGTGCTAGAGCCGTTCTTGGCGGGACTAGCCGCTACAATGAGCAGTTCTTC
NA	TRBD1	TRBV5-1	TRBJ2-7	CASKGQGASYEQYF	TGCGCCAGTAAGGGACAGGGGGCCTCCTACGAGCAGTACTTC
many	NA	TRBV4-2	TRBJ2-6	CASSQELGQGSGANVLTF	TGTGCCAGCAGCCAAGAGTTGGGACAAGGCTCTGGGGCCAACGTCCTGACTTTC
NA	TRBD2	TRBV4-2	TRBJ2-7	CASSQEGTSGLLSSYNEQYF	TGTGCCAGCAGCCAAGAAGGGACTAGCGGGCTTTTGAGCTCCTACAATGAGCAGTACTTC
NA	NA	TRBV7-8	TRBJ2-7	CASSLRPYSYEQYF	TGTGCCAGCAGCCTTAGACCCTACTCCTACGAGCAGTACTTC
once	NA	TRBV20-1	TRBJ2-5	CSASLARPSGETQYF	TGCAGTGCTAGCCTAGCGAGACCCTCCGGGGAGACCCAGTACTTC
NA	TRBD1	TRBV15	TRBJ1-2	CATSRGTGGYGYTF	TGTGCCACCAGCAGAGGTACAGGGGGCTATGGCTACACCTTC
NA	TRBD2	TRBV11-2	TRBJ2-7	CASSSLAGLYEQYF	TGTGCCAGCAGCTCCCTAGCGGGTCTTTACGAGCAGTACTTC
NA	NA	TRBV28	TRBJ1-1	CASSPPPPYNTEAFF	TGTGCCAGCAGCCCCCCCCCTCCCTATAACACTGAAGCTTTCTTT
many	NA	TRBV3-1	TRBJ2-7	CASSHLPSPYEQYF	TGTGCCAGCAGCCATCTCCCCAGCCCCTACGAGCAGTACTTC
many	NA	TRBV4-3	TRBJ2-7	CASSHSIGYEQYF	TGCGCCAGCAGCCATTCTATTGGGTACGAGCAGTACTTC
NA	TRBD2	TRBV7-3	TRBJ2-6	CASSRTSGSVTGANVLTF	TGTGCCAGCAGTCGGACTAGCGGGAGTGTTACTGGGGCCAACGTCCTGACTTTC
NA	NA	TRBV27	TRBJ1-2	CASSVRQNYGYTF	TGTGCCAGCAGTGTCAGGCAGAACTATGGCTACACCTTC
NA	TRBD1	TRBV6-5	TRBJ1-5	CASRPTGGSNQPQHF	TGTGCCAGCAGGCCGACAGGGGGCTCCAATCAGCCCCAGCATTTT
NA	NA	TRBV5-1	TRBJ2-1	CASSSPEAAYNEQFF	TGCGCCAGCAGCTCGCCCGAGGCCGCCTACAATGAGCAGTTCTTC
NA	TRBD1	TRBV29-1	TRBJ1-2	CSVARGDRSYGYTF	TGCAGCGTTGCCCGAGGGGACAGGTCGTATGGCTACACCTTC
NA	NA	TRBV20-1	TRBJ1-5	CSARALTRGIGNQPQHF	TGCAGTGCTAGAGCCCTAACGCGGGGGATCGGCAATCAGCCCCAGCATTTT
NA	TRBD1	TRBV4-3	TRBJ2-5	CASSQDPGTGSETQYF	TGCGCCAGCAGCCAAGACCCCGGGACAGGGAGCGAGACCCAGTACTTC